These T cell receptor beta chains were read from a single sample in a study of cytomegalovirus exposure and HLA in healthy donors. Data came from immunoSEQ multiplex PCR; TCRdb stores just in-frame clones and leaves some out. In the table there are 100,000 or so clones, approximately 94% of which are singletons. The sample comprised PBMCs. The source is a woman between 18 and 29 years old in good health and CMV-seronegative. Both conserved end residues are part of each CDR3. Each record gives: J gene, V gene, CDR3 length, CDR3 protein.

>TRBJ2-3|TRBV5-4|16
CASSLGLAGEGDTQYF
>TRBJ1-1|TRBV6-1|12
CASSEVQGTAFF
>TRBJ2-2|TRBV7-6|13
CAIATRGSGELFF
>TRBJ1-1|TRBV19|13
CATRGLMNTEAFF
>TRBJ2-1|TRBV7-2|15
CASSFWTSGRPGQFF
>TRBJ2-5|TRBV18|14
CASSPSPGGETQYF
>TRBJ2-5|TRBV5-5|14
CASSRDRVRETQYF
>TRBJ2-1|TRBV10-1|15
CASSQQGDPGNEQFF
>TRBJ2-7|TRBV11-2|15
CASSSSGGAGHEQYF
>TRBJ1-1|TRBV9|14
CASSAGVLNTEAFF
>TRBJ1-1|TRBV15|15
CATSSPFSGNTEAFF
>TRBJ1-3|TRBV19|14
CASHNRDRGNTIYF
>TRBJ1-1|TRBV27|14
CASSTRRGTERAFF
>TRBJ2-2|TRBV2|14
CASNGLEGTGELFF
>TRBJ2-5|TRBV7-2|13
CASISTPTGTQYF
>TRBJ2-7|TRBV19|16
CASSREGTSGNYEQYF
>TRBJ1-1|TRBV25-1|17
CASSEFILAVPNTEAFF
>TRBJ1-2|TRBV18|14
CASSPAEANYGYTF
>TRBJ2-5|TRBV18|13
CASSSNREETQYF
>TRBJ2-3|TRBV18|14
CASSPRQETDTQYF
>TRBJ1-5|TRBV6-1|16
CASSEVAGRGNQPQHF
>TRBJ1-2|TRBV15|14
CATSRGTGLGGYTF
>TRBJ2-1|TRBV14|13
CASTSDRRSEQFF
>TRBJ2-3|TRBV10-3|14
CAIGTGLGTDTQYF
>TRBJ2-2|TRBV19|16
CASQRKVAENTGELFF
>TRBJ2-3|TRBV6-5|15
CASSYSPGGADTQYF
>TRBJ2-7|TRBV10-3|13
CAISAQGPYEQYF
>TRBJ2-3|TRBV6-4|17
CASSESPGGSGTDTQYF
>TRBJ2-7|TRBV27|12
CASSTSARGQYF
>TRBJ2-1|TRBV6-9|15
CASRPPGQGAHEQFF
>TRBJ1-4|TRBV4-3|17
CASSQVGLGGAGEKLFF
>TRBJ2-7|TRBV18|14
CASSPQGDTYEQYF
>TRBJ1-1|TRBV6-1|17
CASSETRQGSKYSEAFF
>TRBJ2-2|TRBV18|14
CASSWADNTGELFF
>TRBJ1-5|TRBV6-5|13
CASSYKTGLPQHF
>TRBJ1-2|TRBV7-6|13
CASSLAEGRGYTF
>TRBJ1-3|TRBV19|15
CASSIKGAGGNTIYF
>TRBJ1-1|TRBV29-1|14
CSVERGGQPYEAFF
>TRBJ1-1|TRBV9|15
CASSPRDRVNTEAFF
>TRBJ2-1|TRBV25-1|16
CASSDPPGGQNNEQFF
>TRBJ1-1|TRBV4-1|16
CASSRRPDNMNTEAFF
>TRBJ1-1|TRBV4-1|17
CASSQVRSGGPNTEAFF
>TRBJ1-1|TRBV5-1|14
CASFGEGPYTEAFF
>TRBJ1-2|TRBV7-2|13
CASSGGGSYGYTF
>TRBJ1-1|TRBV7-9|14
CASSSGTGNTEAFF